This T cell receptor beta chain derives from a study of CD8+CD57+ T cells in acquired aplastic anemia. In the study overall: DNA from sorted CD4+ and CD8+ cells averaged around 3 ug.

Patients included in sequencing had previously demonstrated CD8+CD57+ cell expansion by flow cytometry. General study findings and limits: Patients and controls had CD8+ Simpson's diversity values that were not significantly distinct.

Genomic DNA provided the template from which TCR beta VDJ and CDR3 profiles were obtained. From the reads, TCRdb called clonotypes with MiXCR, one entry per CDR3 protein. The data contain roughly 250,000 distinct CDR3 sequences, about 80% of them singletons. This CDR3 spans 15 amino acids. The V end was cut by 0 bases, the J end by 13 bases, with 21 bases between. Germline V gene sequence: CDR1 SGHVS, CDR2 FQNEAQ. In regard to this clonotype: Its target is not known.

This sequence was found in a human donor with aplastic anemia. The genes are TRBV7-8 and TRBJ1-1, with unresolved D. The material sequenced was sorted CD4+, CD8+, or CD8+CD57+ T cells (not recorded which) from PBMCs. As DNA, the CDR3 is TGTGCCAGCAGCTTAGCTCTGGGTCCCGATACGCAGTATTTCTTT. This sequence encodes CASSLALGPDTQYFF.